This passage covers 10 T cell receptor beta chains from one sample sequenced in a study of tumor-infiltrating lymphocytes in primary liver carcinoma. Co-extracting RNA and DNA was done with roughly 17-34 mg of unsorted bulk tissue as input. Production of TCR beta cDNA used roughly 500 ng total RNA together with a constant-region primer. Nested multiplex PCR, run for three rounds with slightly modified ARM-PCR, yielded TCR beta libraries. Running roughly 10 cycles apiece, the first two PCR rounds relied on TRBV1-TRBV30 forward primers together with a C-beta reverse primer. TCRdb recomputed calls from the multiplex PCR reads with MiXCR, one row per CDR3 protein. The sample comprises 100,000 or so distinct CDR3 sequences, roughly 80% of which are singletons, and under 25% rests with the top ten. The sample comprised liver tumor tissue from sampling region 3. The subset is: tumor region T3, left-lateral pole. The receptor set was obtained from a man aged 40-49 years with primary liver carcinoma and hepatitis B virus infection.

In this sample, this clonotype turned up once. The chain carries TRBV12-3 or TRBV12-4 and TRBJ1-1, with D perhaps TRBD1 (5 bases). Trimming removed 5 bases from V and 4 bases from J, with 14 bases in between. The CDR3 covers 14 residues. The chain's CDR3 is CASSPQLGGTEAFF. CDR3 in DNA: TGTGCCAGCAGTCCTCAGCTGGGGGGCACTGAAGCTTTCTTT.

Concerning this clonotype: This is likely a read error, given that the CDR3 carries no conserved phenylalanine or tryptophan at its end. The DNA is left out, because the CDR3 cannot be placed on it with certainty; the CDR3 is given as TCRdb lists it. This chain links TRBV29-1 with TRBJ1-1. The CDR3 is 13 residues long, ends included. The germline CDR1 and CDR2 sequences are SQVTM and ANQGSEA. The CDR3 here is CSTTRTVNTEAIL.

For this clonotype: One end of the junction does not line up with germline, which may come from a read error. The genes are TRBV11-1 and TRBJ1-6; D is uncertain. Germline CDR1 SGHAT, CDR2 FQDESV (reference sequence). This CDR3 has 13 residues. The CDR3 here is CASIRTLVSPLQF. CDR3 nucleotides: TGTGCCAGCATCCGGACGCTGGTTTCACCCCTCCAATTT. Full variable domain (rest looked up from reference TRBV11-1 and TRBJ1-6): EAEVAQSPRYKITEKSQAVAFWCDPISGHATLYWYRQILGQGPELLVQFQDESVVDDSQLPKDRFSAERLKGVDSTLKIQPAELGDSAMYLCASIRTLVSPLQFGNGTRLTVT.

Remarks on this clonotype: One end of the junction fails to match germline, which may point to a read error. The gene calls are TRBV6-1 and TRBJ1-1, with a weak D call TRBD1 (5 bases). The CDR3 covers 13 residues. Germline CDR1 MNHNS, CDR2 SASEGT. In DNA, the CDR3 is TGTGCAAGCAATGAACTTGGGGGAACTGAAGCTTTCTTT. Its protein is CASNELGGTEAFF.

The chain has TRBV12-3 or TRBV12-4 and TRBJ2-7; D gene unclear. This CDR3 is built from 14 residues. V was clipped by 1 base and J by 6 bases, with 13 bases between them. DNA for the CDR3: TGTGCCAGCAGTTTAGTAGCCAGACCATTCGAGCAGTACGTC. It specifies CASSLVARPFEQYV.

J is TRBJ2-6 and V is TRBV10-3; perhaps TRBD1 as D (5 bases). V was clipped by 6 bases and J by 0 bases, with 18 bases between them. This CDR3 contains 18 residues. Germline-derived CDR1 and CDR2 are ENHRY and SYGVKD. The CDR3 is CAISGSIGADSGANVLTF. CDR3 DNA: TGTGCCATCAGCGGTTCGATAGGGGCAGACTCTGGGGCCAACGTCCTGACTTTC.

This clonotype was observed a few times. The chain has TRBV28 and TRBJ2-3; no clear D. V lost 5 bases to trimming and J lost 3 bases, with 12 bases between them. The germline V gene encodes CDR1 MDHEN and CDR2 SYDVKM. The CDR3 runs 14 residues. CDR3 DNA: TGTGCCAGCAGTCCCCCTCCCGTAACAGATACGCAGTATTTT. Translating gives CASSPPPVTDTQYF.

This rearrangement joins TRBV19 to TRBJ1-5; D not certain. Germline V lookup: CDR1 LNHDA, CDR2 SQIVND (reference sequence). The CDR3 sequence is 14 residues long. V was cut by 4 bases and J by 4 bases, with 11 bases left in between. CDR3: CASSKVGTNQPQHF. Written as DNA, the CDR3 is TGTGCCAGTAGTAAGGTGGGCACAAATCAGCCCCAGCATTTT.

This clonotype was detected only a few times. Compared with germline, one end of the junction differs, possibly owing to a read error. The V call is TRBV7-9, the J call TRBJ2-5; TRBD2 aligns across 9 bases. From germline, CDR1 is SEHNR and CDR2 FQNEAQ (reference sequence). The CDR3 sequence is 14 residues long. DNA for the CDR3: TGTGCCAGCAACTTAGTAGCGGGAGTGGAAACCCAGTACTTC. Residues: CASNLVAGVETQYF.

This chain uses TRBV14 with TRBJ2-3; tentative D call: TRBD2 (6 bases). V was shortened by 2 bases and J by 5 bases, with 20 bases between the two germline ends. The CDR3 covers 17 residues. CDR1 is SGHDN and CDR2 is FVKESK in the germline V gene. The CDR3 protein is CASSQPRDSPLQDTQYF. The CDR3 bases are TGTGCCAGCAGCCAACCTCGGGACTCTCCCCTTCAAGATACGCAGTATTTT.